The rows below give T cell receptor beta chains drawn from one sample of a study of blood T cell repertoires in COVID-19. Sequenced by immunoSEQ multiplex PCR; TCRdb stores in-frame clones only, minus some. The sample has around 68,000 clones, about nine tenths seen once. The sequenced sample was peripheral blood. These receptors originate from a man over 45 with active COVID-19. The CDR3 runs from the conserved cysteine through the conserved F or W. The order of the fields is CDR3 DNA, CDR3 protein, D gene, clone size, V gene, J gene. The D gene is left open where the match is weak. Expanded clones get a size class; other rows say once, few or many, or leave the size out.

cdr3_nt: TGTGCCAGCAGCTTAAAATCGGGAGGGGGATCCAACAATGAGCAGTTCTTC
cdr3_aa: CASSLKSGGGSNNEQFF
d_call: TRBD2
clone_size: NA
v_call: TRBV7-3
j_call: TRBJ2-1

cdr3_nt: TGCAGTGCTAGTGGCCAGGGGTACTACTTC
cdr3_aa: CSASGQGYYF
d_call: NA
clone_size: NA
v_call: TRBV20-1
j_call: TRBJ2-7

cdr3_nt: TGTGCCAGCAGCGTAGTATCCCTAGCGGGGACCACCGGGGAGCTGTTTTTT
cdr3_aa: CASSVVSLAGTTGELFF
d_call: TRBD2
clone_size: NA
v_call: TRBV9
j_call: TRBJ2-2

cdr3_nt: TGTGCCTGGAGTGTACTCGCGGGGTTCTACAATGAGCAGTTCTTC
cdr3_aa: CAWSVLAGFYNEQFF
d_call: NA
clone_size: NA
v_call: TRBV30
j_call: TRBJ2-1

cdr3_nt: TGTGCCAGCAGCTCAGGAACCGGGACTAGCGGGTACGAGCAGTACTTC
cdr3_aa: CASSSGTGTSGYEQYF
d_call: TRBD2
clone_size: NA
v_call: TRBV7-8
j_call: TRBJ2-7

cdr3_nt: TGTGCCAGCAGCCACAGGGGTTCGGCGAATCAGCCCCAGCATTTT
cdr3_aa: CASSHRGSANQPQHF
d_call: NA
clone_size: NA
v_call: TRBV3-1/TRBV3-2
j_call: TRBJ1-5

cdr3_nt: TGTGCCAGCAGCCGAGCGTCGACAGGGATGGAGACCCAGTACTTC
cdr3_aa: CASSRASTGMETQYF
d_call: TRBD1
clone_size: NA
v_call: TRBV7-6
j_call: TRBJ2-5

cdr3_nt: TGTGCCAGCAGCAACGCCCCAGGTTATAGCAATCAGCCCCAGCATTTT
cdr3_aa: CASSNAPGYSNQPQHF
d_call: NA
clone_size: once
v_call: TRBV7-2
j_call: TRBJ1-5

cdr3_nt: TGTGCCAGTAGCGTGACAGGGGCGATGAACACTGAAGCTTTCTTT
cdr3_aa: CASSVTGAMNTEAFF
d_call: TRBD1
clone_size: NA
v_call: TRBV19
j_call: TRBJ1-1

cdr3_nt: TGCGCCAGCAGCCGGGATTACCCCTCACCCCTCCACTTT
cdr3_aa: CASSRDYPSPLHF
d_call: NA
clone_size: NA
v_call: TRBV5-1
j_call: TRBJ1-6

cdr3_nt: TGTGCCAGCAGAGGGGTGGCAGGGTCAAATGAAAAACTGTTTTTT
cdr3_aa: CASRGVAGSNEKLFF
d_call: NA
clone_size: NA
v_call: TRBV6-5
j_call: TRBJ1-4

cdr3_nt: TGTGCCAGCGCTGACTTCTCCCTCACAGATACGCAGTATTTT
cdr3_aa: CASADFSLTDTQYF
d_call: NA
clone_size: NA
v_call: TRBV9
j_call: TRBJ2-3

cdr3_nt: TGTGCCAGCAGCTCTCCCGAGGGTGGGGAGACCCAGTACTTC
cdr3_aa: CASSSPEGGETQYF
d_call: NA
clone_size: NA
v_call: TRBV5-4
j_call: TRBJ2-5

cdr3_nt: TGTGCCATCAGTGAGTTATCGAGACAGGGGGCTAACTATGGCTACACCTTC
cdr3_aa: CAISELSRQGANYGYTF
d_call: TRBD1
clone_size: once
v_call: TRBV10-3
j_call: TRBJ1-2

cdr3_nt: TGTGCCAGCAGTTTAAAACCCAGTTACGAGCAGTACTTC
cdr3_aa: CASSLKPSYEQYF
d_call: NA
clone_size: NA
v_call: TRBV27
j_call: TRBJ2-7

cdr3_nt: TGTGCCAGCAGCCCCCTGGATATCCCCAGGGCCCAGTACTTC
cdr3_aa: CASSPLDIPRAQYF
d_call: NA
clone_size: once
v_call: TRBV7-2
j_call: TRBJ2-5

cdr3_nt: TGTGCCAGCAGTTCATACCTGACTAGTAGTCTTTTGAGCTCCTACAATGAGCAGTTCTTC
cdr3_aa: CASSSYLTSSLLSSYNEQFF
d_call: NA
clone_size: NA
v_call: TRBV28
j_call: TRBJ2-1

cdr3_nt: TGTGCCAGCAGCCTCCCGGGGGGCTCACAGTTCTTC
cdr3_aa: CASSLPGGSQFF
d_call: NA
clone_size: NA
v_call: TRBV9
j_call: TRBJ2-1

cdr3_nt: TGCGCCAGCAGACCTAGCGGGAGCACAGATACGCAGTATTTT
cdr3_aa: CASRPSGSTDTQYF
d_call: TRBD2
clone_size: NA
v_call: TRBV10-2
j_call: TRBJ2-3

cdr3_nt: TGTGCCAGCAGTAAAAGCGGGAGAGGCGCAGATACGCAGTATTTT
cdr3_aa: CASSKSGRGADTQYF
d_call: TRBD2
clone_size: NA
v_call: TRBV2
j_call: TRBJ2-3

cdr3_nt: TGCGCCAGCAGCCAAGAAGGCGGGGATACGCAGTATTTT
cdr3_aa: CASSQEGGDTQYF
d_call: NA
clone_size: NA
v_call: TRBV4-1
j_call: TRBJ2-3

cdr3_nt: TGTGCCACCGAGGACAGGGATAACTATGGCTACACCTTC
cdr3_aa: CATEDRDNYGYTF
d_call: TRBD1
clone_size: NA
v_call: TRBV19
j_call: TRBJ1-2

cdr3_nt: TGCGCCAGCAGCAGAGAACCCTATGGCTACACCTTC
cdr3_aa: CASSREPYGYTF
d_call: NA
clone_size: NA
v_call: TRBV5-1
j_call: TRBJ1-2

cdr3_nt: TGCGCCAGCAGCTTGGGAAGGGCAGGGTACGAGCAGTACTTC
cdr3_aa: CASSLGRAGYEQYF
d_call: NA
clone_size: NA
v_call: TRBV5-1
j_call: TRBJ2-7

cdr3_nt: TGTGCCAGCAGCCAAGTTGGGCCTCAAGAGACCCAGTACTTC
cdr3_aa: CASSQVGPQETQYF
d_call: NA
clone_size: NA
v_call: TRBV4-2
j_call: TRBJ2-5

cdr3_nt: TGTGCCAGCAGCGTCCCCGGGGGGGTTTTTGAAAAACTGTTTTTT
cdr3_aa: CASSVPGGVFEKLFF
d_call: NA
clone_size: NA
v_call: TRBV4-2
j_call: TRBJ1-4

cdr3_nt: TGTGCCTGGAGAGGGGGCCGACTAGCGGGAGGCCGTTTCGATGAGCAGTTCTTC
cdr3_aa: CAWRGGRLAGGRFDEQFF
d_call: TRBD2
clone_size: NA
v_call: TRBV30
j_call: TRBJ2-1

cdr3_nt: TGTGCCAGCAGCCCCCTCACCGACAGGGGGCTTCGGATGAACACTGAAGCTTTCTTT
cdr3_aa: CASSPLTDRGLRMNTEAFF
d_call: TRBD1
clone_size: NA
v_call: TRBV11-2
j_call: TRBJ1-1

cdr3_nt: TGCGCCAGCAGCTCGCAGGGGAACACCGGGGAGCTGTTTTTT
cdr3_aa: CASSSQGNTGELFF
d_call: NA
clone_size: NA
v_call: TRBV5-1
j_call: TRBJ2-2

cdr3_nt: TGTGCCACCAGTGACAGGACAGGGGTCAATCAGCCCCAGCATTTT
cdr3_aa: CATSDRTGVNQPQHF
d_call: TRBD1
clone_size: NA
v_call: TRBV24-1
j_call: TRBJ1-5

cdr3_nt: TGTGCCAGCAGCTGGTTAGAGACAGGCGTTAGGGACTACGAGCAGTACTTC
cdr3_aa: CASSWLETGVRDYEQYF
d_call: NA
clone_size: NA
v_call: TRBV7-2
j_call: TRBJ2-7

cdr3_nt: TGTGCCAGCAGCCACCTATCACTAGCGTCCCCTCGGGATGAGCAGTTCTTC
cdr3_aa: CASSHLSLASPRDEQFF
d_call: TRBD2
clone_size: NA
v_call: TRBV3-1/TRBV3-2
j_call: TRBJ2-1

cdr3_nt: TGCAGCGTGCGGACAGGGGGCACGAGCTATGGCTACACCTTC
cdr3_aa: CSVRTGGTSYGYTF
d_call: TRBD1
clone_size: NA
v_call: TRBV29-1
j_call: TRBJ1-2

cdr3_nt: TGTGCCAGCAGCTTAGCCAGGGCCGGGAATGAGCAGTTCTTC
cdr3_aa: CASSLARAGNEQFF
d_call: NA
clone_size: NA
v_call: TRBV11-3
j_call: TRBJ2-1

cdr3_nt: TGTGCCAGCAGCCAAGATGGGGCACAGGTGCGCCGGGAGCTGTTTTTT
cdr3_aa: CASSQDGAQVRRELFF
d_call: NA
clone_size: NA
v_call: TRBV4-2
j_call: TRBJ2-2

cdr3_nt: TGCGCCAGCAGCAGGGACAGGGAGGGCTACACCTTC
cdr3_aa: CASSRDREGYTF
d_call: TRBD1
clone_size: NA
v_call: TRBV5-1
j_call: TRBJ1-2

cdr3_nt: TGTGCCAGCAGCCCAGGGGGCGACTATGGCTACACCTTC
cdr3_aa: CASSPGGDYGYTF
d_call: TRBD1
clone_size: NA
v_call: TRBV7-3
j_call: TRBJ1-2

cdr3_nt: TGTGCCAGCGCCCGGCGTGGGCTTCTGAACACTGAAGCTTTCTTT
cdr3_aa: CASARRGLLNTEAFF
d_call: NA
clone_size: NA
v_call: TRBV27
j_call: TRBJ1-1

cdr3_nt: TGTGCCAGCAGCTTGACCGGGACAGGGAATTCACCCCTCCACTTT
cdr3_aa: CASSLTGTGNSPLHF
d_call: TRBD1
clone_size: NA
v_call: TRBV7-2
j_call: TRBJ1-6

cdr3_nt: TGCGCCAGCAGCTTGGCGGGTCTAGCGGAGACCTACAATGAGCAGTTCTTC
cdr3_aa: CASSLAGLAETYNEQFF
d_call: TRBD2
clone_size: NA
v_call: TRBV5-1
j_call: TRBJ2-1

cdr3_nt: TGCGCCAGCAGCCAAGAGTCGCCTGCGGGGACTAGCGCAACTCTAGCCAAAAACATTCAGTACTTC
cdr3_aa: CASSQESPAGTSATLAKNIQYF
d_call: TRBD2
clone_size: NA
v_call: TRBV4-1
j_call: TRBJ2-4

cdr3_nt: TGTGCCAGCACTACTGCGAAGGGAGGTGGCTCCTATAATTCACCCCTCCACTTT
cdr3_aa: CASTTAKGGGSYNSPLHF
d_call: NA
clone_size: NA
v_call: TRBV5-4
j_call: TRBJ1-6

cdr3_nt: TGTGCCAGCAGTTCGGACAGGTGGAATGAGCAGTTCTTC
cdr3_aa: CASSSDRWNEQFF
d_call: TRBD1
clone_size: NA
v_call: TRBV12-3/TRBV12-4
j_call: TRBJ2-1

cdr3_nt: TGTGCCAGCAGCGTAGCGAGGGACACTGAAGCTTTCTTT
cdr3_aa: CASSVARDTEAFF
d_call: NA
clone_size: NA
v_call: TRBV9
j_call: TRBJ1-1

cdr3_nt: TGTGCTACAGGACGCACAGATACGCAGTATTTT
cdr3_aa: CATGRTDTQYF
d_call: NA
clone_size: NA
v_call: TRBV7-9
j_call: TRBJ2-3

cdr3_nt: TGTGCCAGCAGGAGACAGAACTATGGCTACACCTTC
cdr3_aa: CASRRQNYGYTF
d_call: NA
clone_size: NA
v_call: TRBV9
j_call: TRBJ1-2

cdr3_nt: TGCAGCGTTGAGGGACTAGCGGGGAACACCGGGGAGCTGTTTTTT
cdr3_aa: CSVEGLAGNTGELFF
d_call: TRBD2
clone_size: NA
v_call: TRBV29-1
j_call: TRBJ2-2

cdr3_nt: TGTGCCAGTAGTATTAGGGACACCATCTCCTACGAGCAGTACTTC
cdr3_aa: CASSIRDTISYEQYF
d_call: NA
clone_size: NA
v_call: TRBV19
j_call: TRBJ2-7

cdr3_nt: TGTGCCAGCAGTTCCCCGGGACAGGGGGAGGTGCAGTACTTC
cdr3_aa: CASSSPGQGEVQYF
d_call: TRBD1
clone_size: NA
v_call: TRBV27
j_call: TRBJ2-7

cdr3_nt: TGCGCCAGCAGCTTGCGGGGACAGGGCTACGAGCAGTACTTC
cdr3_aa: CASSLRGQGYEQYF
d_call: TRBD1
clone_size: NA
v_call: TRBV5-1
j_call: TRBJ2-7

cdr3_nt: TGTGCCAGCAGTCCCGGGACAGGGATTCACGAGCAGTACTTC
cdr3_aa: CASSPGTGIHEQYF
d_call: TRBD1
clone_size: NA
v_call: TRBV6-5
j_call: TRBJ2-7

cdr3_nt: TGCGCCAGCAGCCATCCCTACGAGGACAAGGTCGACTATGGCTACACCTTC
cdr3_aa: CASSHPYEDKVDYGYTF
d_call: NA
clone_size: NA
v_call: TRBV4-1
j_call: TRBJ1-2

cdr3_nt: TGCGCCAGCAGCCCCGACAGGGCCTGGCTACCCCAGCATTTT
cdr3_aa: CASSPDRAWLPQHF
d_call: TRBD1
clone_size: medium-sized
v_call: TRBV10-1
j_call: TRBJ1-5

cdr3_nt: TGTGCCAGCAGCTACTCAGGAATGAAGAACTATGGCTACACCTTC
cdr3_aa: CASSYSGMKNYGYTF
d_call: NA
clone_size: NA
v_call: TRBV7-9
j_call: TRBJ1-2

cdr3_nt: TGTGCCAGCAGCTTAGCCCGGGACAGAGCCTCACCCCTCCACTTT
cdr3_aa: CASSLARDRASPLHF
d_call: TRBD1
clone_size: NA
v_call: TRBV7-9
j_call: TRBJ1-6